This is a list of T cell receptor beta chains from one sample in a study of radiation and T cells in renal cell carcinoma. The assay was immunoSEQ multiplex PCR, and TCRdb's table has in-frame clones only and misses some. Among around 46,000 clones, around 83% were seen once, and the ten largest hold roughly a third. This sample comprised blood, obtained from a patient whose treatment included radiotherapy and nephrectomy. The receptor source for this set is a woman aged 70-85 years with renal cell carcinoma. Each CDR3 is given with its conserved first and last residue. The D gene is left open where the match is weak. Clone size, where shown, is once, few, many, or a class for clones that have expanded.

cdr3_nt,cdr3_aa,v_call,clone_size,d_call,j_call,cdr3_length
TGCGCCAGCAGCCAAGTAGGACAGGCTAGCTCTGGGGCCAACGTCCTGACTTTC,CASSQVGQASSGANVLTF,TRBV4-3,.,TRBD1,TRBJ2-6,18
TGTGCCATCAGAGGACAGGGGGCGAACACCGGGGAGCTGTTTTTT,CAIRGQGANTGELFF,TRBV10-3,few,TRBD1,TRBJ2-2,15
TGTGCCAGCAGTCCGACTAGCGGGGGGGCAAGTGAGCAGTTCTTC,CASSPTSGGASEQFF,TRBV2,.,TRBD2,TRBJ2-1,15
TGCGCCAGCAGCCAAGATCAAACAGGGTTCACCTTTCGCAATGAGCAGTTCTTC,CASSQDQTGFTFRNEQFF,TRBV4-3,.,.,TRBJ2-1,18
TGTGCCAGCAGTTACAACGGGGCGGGGGCCCTAGGTACGCAGTATTTT,CASSYNGAGALGTQYF,TRBV6-5,.,.,TRBJ2-3,16
TGTGCCAGTAGTGCGACTAGCGGTCATGGGACCCAGTACTTC,CASSATSGHGTQYF,TRBV19,.,TRBD2,TRBJ2-5,14
TGCGCCAGCAGCCAAGTTACAGGGGGCGCTTATATGAACACTGAAGCTTTCTTT,CASSQVTGGAYMNTEAFF,TRBV4-1,.,TRBD1,TRBJ1-1,18
TGTGCCTGGAGTGGAACAGGGGACGCTGGCTACACCTTC,CAWSGTGDAGYTF,TRBV30,.,TRBD1,TRBJ1-2,13
TGTGCCAGTAGTATAAGGACAGGGAGTCAGCCCCAGCATTTT,CASSIRTGSQPQHF,TRBV19,.,TRBD1,TRBJ1-5,14
TGTGCCAGCAGCTACACAGGACTTGCAACTAATGAAAAACTGTTTTTT,CASSYTGLATNEKLFF,TRBV7-6,.,.,TRBJ1-4,16
TGTGCCAGCAGTTCAGAGGGTATCTATGGCTACACCTTC,CASSSEGIYGYTF,TRBV6-6,.,.,TRBJ1-2,13
TGTGCCAGCAGTGGACACCAGAAAGAGACCCAGTACTTC,CASSGHQKETQYF,TRBV6-1,once,.,TRBJ2-5,13
TGTGCCAGCAGTTCTTCCACCTTCAGGACAGCCTCGAACACCGGGGAGCTGTTTTTT,CASSSSTFRTASNTGELFF,TRBV27,.,.,TRBJ2-2,19
TGTGCCAGCAGCCCAGGCCCCGACGGGGAGCTGTTTTTT,CASSPGPDGELFF,TRBV9,.,.,TRBJ2-2,13
TGTGCCAGCAGCTCGGACAGGGGGTATGGCTACACCTTC,CASSSDRGYGYTF,TRBV7-3,once,TRBD1,TRBJ1-2,13
TGTGCCAGTAGTATAGACACAGATACGCAGTATTTT,CASSIDTDTQYF,TRBV19,.,.,TRBJ2-3,12
TGTGCCAGCAGGAGGAGGGGGACGCATGGCTACACCTTC,CASRRRGTHGYTF,TRBV6-5,.,.,TRBJ1-2,13
TGTGCCAGCAGTGAAGGGGCCCGTGGGTCTGGAAACACCATATATTTT,CASSEGARGSGNTIYF,TRBV6-1,few,.,TRBJ1-3,16
TGCGCCAGCAGCCTGGGCCTTGGACGTACCGGGTCTCGGACCCAGTACTTC,CASSLGLGRTGSRTQYF,TRBV5-1,once,.,TRBJ2-5,17
TGTGCCAGCTCCCGGGACAGGGGGTCCTACGAGCAGTACTTC,CASSRDRGSYEQYF,TRBV7-6,.,TRBD1,TRBJ2-7,14
TGTGCCAGCTCACCCGTGACTCTCGGGTATCAAGAGACCCAGTACTTC,CASSPVTLGYQETQYF,TRBV18,few,.,TRBJ2-5,16
TGTGCCAGCAGTGAAGCAAGCGGGGTCTTATTGGGCGAGCAGTACTTC,CASSEASGVLLGEQYF,TRBV2,few,TRBD2,TRBJ2-7,16
TGTGCCAGCAGACTAGCGGTCGTGTCCTACAATGAGCAGTTCTTC,CASRLAVVSYNEQFF,TRBV6-1,.,TRBD2,TRBJ2-1,15
TGCGCCAGCAGCTTGGTTCCCACAGGGGAACATGGCTACACCTTC,CASSLVPTGEHGYTF,TRBV5-1,.,TRBD1,TRBJ1-2,15
TGTGCCAGTAGTATGCAATCACAGGGGACCTATGGCTACACCTTC,CASSMQSQGTYGYTF,TRBV19,once,TRBD1,TRBJ1-2,15
TGTGCCAGCAGCGGAGGGACGGCTAGCTCCTACAATGAGCAGTTCTTC,CASSGGTASSYNEQFF,TRBV9,.,.,TRBJ2-1,16
TGCGCCAGCAGCTTGGGGGGAAGATCCTACAATGAGCAGTTCTTC,CASSLGGRSYNEQFF,TRBV5-1,.,.,TRBJ2-1,15
TGTGCCAGCAGTTCCCCAGGGGACTACCGCTCTGGAAACACCATATATTTT,CASSSPGDYRSGNTIYF,TRBV28,.,.,TRBJ1-3,17
TGTGCCAGCAGTGATCTCAGGACCACTAATGAAAAACTGTTTTTT,CASSDLRTTNEKLFF,TRBV25-1,once,.,TRBJ1-4,15
TGTGCCAGCAGCACACTAGCGGGTACTAATGAGCAGTTCTTC,CASSTLAGTNEQFF,TRBV11-2,.,TRBD2,TRBJ2-1,14
TGTGCCAGCAGCTTAGGTCCCTCCACTGAAGCTTTCTTT,CASSLGPSTEAFF,TRBV7-2,.,.,TRBJ1-1,13
TGCGCCAGCAGCCCCGGGACAGAGAAAAACTATGGCTACACCTTC,CASSPGTEKNYGYTF,TRBV5-1,once,TRBD1,TRBJ1-2,15
TGTGCCAGCAGTGAATCGATCTCGTCCTTAGGCTATGGCTACACCTTC,CASSESISSLGYGYTF,TRBV25-1,.,.,TRBJ1-2,16
TGTGCCAGCACCCTACTAGCGAACAAAAACATTCAGTACTTC,CASTLLANKNIQYF,TRBV2,.,TRBD2,TRBJ2-4,14
TGTGCCAGCTCACCATCCGGACTCTCCTACGAGCAGTACTTC,CASSPSGLSYEQYF,TRBV18,.,.,TRBJ2-7,14
TGTGCCAGCAGCACCGGGACAGGGGGCGGTCAGCCCCAGCATTTT,CASSTGTGGGQPQHF,TRBV7-2,few,TRBD1,TRBJ1-5,15
TGTGCCAGCAGCCGCGGGACAGGGGCTAATCAGCCCCAGCATTTT,CASSRGTGANQPQHF,TRBV7-9,.,TRBD1,TRBJ1-5,15
TGTGCCAGCAGCCTAACACCCGCTGGGGCCAACGTCCTGACTTTC,CASSLTPAGANVLTF,TRBV9,.,.,TRBJ2-6,15
TGTGCCAGCAGCTCCGGGACACTCTCCTACGAGCAGTACTTC,CASSSGTLSYEQYF,TRBV5-4,once,.,TRBJ2-7,14
TGCGCCAGCAGCCCCACGTCGGCTAACTATGGCTACACCTTC,CASSPTSANYGYTF,TRBV5-1,.,.,TRBJ1-2,14
TGTGCCACCAGCAGAACAACTACCCCCGGCAAGGGACGCAATCAGCCCCAGCATTTT,CATSRTTTPGKGRNQPQHF,TRBV15,few,.,TRBJ1-5,19
TGTGCCAGCAGTTATACCGGGACAGGGGACGACACCGGGGAGCTGTTTTTT,CASSYTGTGDDTGELFF,TRBV28,.,TRBD1,TRBJ2-2,17
TGTGCCAGCAGCGCGGACGGAAACTATGGCTACACCTTC,CASSADGNYGYTF,TRBV7-8,few,.,TRBJ1-2,13
TGTGCCAGCAGCTTAGTGGGACTAGACTCGTCGGATACGCAGTATTTT,CASSLVGLDSSDTQYF,TRBV7-8,.,TRBD2,TRBJ2-3,16
TGCGCCAGCAGCTTGCTCGCGGGCCGAAATGAGCAGTTCTTC,CASSLLAGRNEQFF,TRBV5-1,.,.,TRBJ2-1,14
TGTGCCAGCAGCCCCCAAGGGGCCGCAACTAATGAAAAACTGTTTTTT,CASSPQGAATNEKLFF,TRBV5-5,.,.,TRBJ1-4,16
TGTGCCAGCTCAGCAGGGACCTCTAACTATGGCTACACCTTC,CASSAGTSNYGYTF,TRBV7-6,.,.,TRBJ1-2,14
TGCGCCAGCAGCACGACAGGGGAGAGCAATCAGCCCCAGCATTTT,CASSTTGESNQPQHF,TRBV5-1,.,TRBD1,TRBJ1-5,15
TGTGCCAGCAGTGTAGGAGGTAGCAATCAGCCCCAGCATTTT,CASSVGGSNQPQHF,TRBV2,.,.,TRBJ1-5,14
TGTGCCAGCAGCCAGACCGGGACAGGACGCACCGGGGAGCTGTTTTTT,CASSQTGTGRTGELFF,TRBV7-2,.,TRBD1,TRBJ2-2,16
TGTGCCAGCATGAGGAAGACCTTGAACACTGAAGCTTTCTTT,CASMRKTLNTEAFF,TRBV6-1,few,.,TRBJ1-1,14
TGTGCCAGCAGCTCAGACAGGAGCTCCTACGAGCAGTACTTC,CASSSDRSSYEQYF,TRBV7-9,.,.,TRBJ2-7,14
TGTGCCAGCAGCCAAGGTGGGACTTATGGCTACACCTTC,CASSQGGTYGYTF,TRBV4-2,.,.,TRBJ1-2,13
TGTGCCAGTAGTATATATGTAGAGACCTACGAGCAGTACTTC,CASSIYVETYEQYF,TRBV19,.,.,TRBJ2-7,14
TGTGCCAGCAGCTTAATGGCAGGAAATACCTACGAGCAGTACTTC,CASSLMAGNTYEQYF,TRBV7-6,.,.,TRBJ2-7,15
TGTGCCACCAGCAGTCGGCAAGGCTTGGGGGAGACCCAGTACTTC,CATSSRQGLGETQYF,TRBV15,.,.,TRBJ2-5,15
TGCGCCAGCAGCCAAGATAGGGCAAACTCTGGAAACACCATATATTTT,CASSQDRANSGNTIYF,TRBV4-3,.,.,TRBJ1-3,16
TGTGCCAGCTCAGAGGGGGCAGGCAATCAGCCCCAGCATTTT,CASSEGAGNQPQHF,TRBV18,few,TRBD1,TRBJ1-5,14
TGCCCCTTGAACACTGAAGCTTTCTTT,CPLNTEAFF,TRBV19,.,.,TRBJ1-1,9
TGTGCCAGTAGTATAGGGCGGATCTACGAGCAGTACTTC,CASSIGRIYEQYF,TRBV19,.,.,TRBJ2-7,13